This T cell receptor (beta chain) was obtained from a study of response to subunit inactivated influenza vaccine (dated 2018 in TCRdb). Notes on the research overall: To follow how T cells responded to a trivalent subunit inactivated influenza vaccine, the researchers relied on deep quantitative profiling of the T cell receptor repertoire.

General findings and caveats noted by the study authors: The authors suggested that each seasonal influenza vaccination may recruit only a limited number of new T cells.

The CDR3 has 16 amino acids, counting the end cysteine and phenylalanine. Here the CDR3 DNA is all that survives: 48 bases in frame from base 1. V drops 0 bases and J drops 0 bases, leaving 11 bases in between. From the germline V gene, CDR1 is ENHRY and CDR2 is SYGVKD. There are a few counts of this clonotype. Its cognate antigen has yet to be identified. No quality values exist for individual bases; no much larger clone is one base distant. Library creation used RT-PCR. Sequencing used an Illumina HiSeq 2500. TCRdb cleaned the public reads at Q25 with fastp, built clones with MiXCR and kept in-frame beta chains. For every CDR3 protein sequence, its rows merge into one entry that carries the most common genes and DNA. This sample holds some 520,000 distinct CDR3 sequences; 15% to 20% were observed only once. 3% of the sample goes to the ten largest clones.

The sequence came from a man between 45 and 75 years old who received an inactivated influenza vaccine. Donor details come from another sample of the same person, matched by shared clones. The chain couples TRBV10-3 to TRBJ1-2, with no confidently assigned D gene. Here the sequenced sample was CD4+ T cells sorted from PBMCs, taken around 25 months after vaccination. In nucleotide form, the sequence is TGTGCCATCAGTGAGTCAGGAGGGCCAGCTAACTATGGCTACACCTTC. The resulting protein is CAISESGGPANYGYTF.